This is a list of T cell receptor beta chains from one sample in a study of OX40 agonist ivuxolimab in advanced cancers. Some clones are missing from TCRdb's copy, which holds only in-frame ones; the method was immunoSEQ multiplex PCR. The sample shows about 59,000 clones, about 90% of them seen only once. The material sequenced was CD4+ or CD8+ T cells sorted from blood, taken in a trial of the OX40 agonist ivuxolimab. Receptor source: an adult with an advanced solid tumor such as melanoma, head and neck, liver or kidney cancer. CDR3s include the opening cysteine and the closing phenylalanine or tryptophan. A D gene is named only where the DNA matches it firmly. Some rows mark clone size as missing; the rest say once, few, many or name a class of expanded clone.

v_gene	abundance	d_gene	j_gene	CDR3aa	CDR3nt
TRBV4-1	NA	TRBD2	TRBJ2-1	CASSQTGLAGRNEQFF	TGCGCCAGCAGCCAAACGGGACTAGCGGGACGAAATGAGCAGTTCTTC
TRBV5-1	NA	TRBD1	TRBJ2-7	CASSLQTGGYEQYF	TGCGCCAGCAGCTTGCAAACAGGGGGATACGAGCAGTACTTC
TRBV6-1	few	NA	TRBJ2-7	CASSVQTTTYEQYF	TGTGCCAGCAGTGTGCAGACTACAACCTACGAGCAGTACTTC
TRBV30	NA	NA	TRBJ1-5	CAWSVGSGNQPQHF	TGTGCCTGGAGTGTCGGAAGCGGGAATCAGCCCCAGCATTTT
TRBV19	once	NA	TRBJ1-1	CASSTGDGAEAFF	TGTGCCAGTAGTACAGGGGACGGTGCTGAAGCTTTCTTT
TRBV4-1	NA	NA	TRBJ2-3	CASSQSGKGTDTQYF	TGCGCCAGCAGCCAAAGTGGGAAAGGCACAGATACGCAGTATTTT
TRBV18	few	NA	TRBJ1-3	CASSPDSSGNTIYF	TGTGCCAGCTCACCGGACAGTTCTGGAAACACCATATATTTT
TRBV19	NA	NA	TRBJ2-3	CASSISSFGTDTQYF	TGTGCCAGTAGTATTAGTTCCTTTGGCACAGATACGCAGTATTTT
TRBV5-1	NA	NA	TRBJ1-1	CASSQLRGNTEAFF	TGCGCCAGCAGCCAGCTCAGGGGTAACACTGAAGCTTTCTTT
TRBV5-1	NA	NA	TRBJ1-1	CASSRTGSNTEAFF	TGCGCCAGCAGTCGAACAGGGTCGAACACTGAAGCTTTCTTT
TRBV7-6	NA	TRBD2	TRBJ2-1	CASRSLAGTDNEQFF	TGTGCCAGCAGGTCGCTAGCGGGAACCGACAATGAGCAGTTCTTC
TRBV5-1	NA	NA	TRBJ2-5	CASSLGQLRETQYF	TGCGCCAGCAGCTTGGGGCAGTTGAGAGAGACCCAGTACTTC
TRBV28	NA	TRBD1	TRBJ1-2	CASIPRGETDGYTF	TGTGCCAGCATCCCCAGGGGGGAGACGGATGGCTACACCTTC
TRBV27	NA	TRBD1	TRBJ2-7	CASSSHKPGGEQYF	TGTGCCAGCAGTTCACATAAACCAGGGGGCGAGCAGTACTTC
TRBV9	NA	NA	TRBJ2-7	CASSVEVEEQYF	TGTGCCAGCAGCGTAGAGGTGGAAGAGCAGTACTTC
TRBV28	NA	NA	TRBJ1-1	CATSTGENTEAFF	TGTGCCACGTCGACGGGAGAGAACACTGAAGCTTTCTTT
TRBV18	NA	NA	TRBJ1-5	CASSPTAGGNQPQHF	TGTGCCAGCTCACCAACCGCGGGAGGCAATCAGCCCCAGCATTTT
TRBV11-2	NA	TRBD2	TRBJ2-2	CASSDPLAGGIRGELFF	TGTGCCAGCTCCGACCCACTAGCGGGAGGAATTAGGGGGGAGCTGTTTTTT